These 19 T cell receptor beta chains originate from one sample sequenced in a study of T cell changes during pregnancy in multiple sclerosis. Profiling relied on immunoSEQ multiplex PCR, and the TCRdb table lists in-frame clones only, not all of them. This table has approximately 110,000 clones, approximately 90% appearing once. The sequenced sample was peripheral blood, obtained after pregnancy. These TCRs come from a female donor with multiple sclerosis, enrolled in a pregnancy study.

The chain is built from TRBV19 and TRBJ2-3; 8 positions agree with TRBD1. V was clipped by 1 base and J by 6 bases; unmatched bases: 9. The CDR3 has 16 amino acids. Germline V gene data show CDR1 as LNHDA and CDR2 as SQIVND (reference sequence). Here the CDR3 reads CASSIGSGQGEDTQYF. CDR3 DNA: TGTGCCAGTAGTATAGGCTCCGGACAGGGAGAGGATACGCAGTATTTT.

The chain has TRBV27 and TRBJ2-3; TRBD1 agrees at 7 bases. Germline CDR1 reads MNHEY; CDR2 reads SMNVEV (reference sequence). Unmatched junction bases numbered 5, after V lost 7 bases and J lost 4 bases. The CDR3 is 13 residues long. CDR3 loop: CASKGADADTQYF. Written as DNA, the CDR3 is TGTGCCAGCAAGGGGGCCGATGCAGATACGCAGTATTTT.

The CDR3: CATTRGDDRSSSYEQYF. The CDR3 nucleotides are TGTGCCACCACCAGGGGAGATGACAGGTCGAGCTCCTACGAGCAGTACTTC. The gene calls are TRBV2 and TRBJ2-7, with a weak D call TRBD1 (6 bases). V lost 10 bases and J 0 bases, leaving 25 bases between the germline ends. The CDR3 is 17 amino acids. Germline lookup yields CDR1 SNHLY and CDR2 FYNNEI.

The chain joins TRBV30 to TRBJ2-2; possibly TRBD1 for D (6 bases). Germline values: CDR1 GTSNPN, CDR2 SVGIG (reference sequence). The V end lost 1 base, the J end lost 4 bases, and 10 bases lay between the germline ends. This CDR3 contains 14 residues. CDR3 in amino acids: CAWSALGATGELFF. The DNA of the CDR3 is TGTGCCTGGAGTGCCTTGGGGGCCACCGGGGAGCTGTTTTTT.

The chain combines TRBV6-5 with TRBJ1-2; a possible D gene is TRBD1 (6 bases). The CDR3 contains 13 residues. Germline V gives CDR1 MNHEY, CDR2 SVGAGI. V dropped 1 base and J dropped 6 bases, with 9 bases sitting between them. The CDR3 here is CASSYLGGDGYTF. The DNA of the CDR3 is TGTGCCAGCAGTTACTTAGGGGGGGATGGCTACACCTTC.

This chain connects TRBV19 to TRBJ2-1; possibly TRBD2 for D (6 bases). The CDR3 is made up of 15 amino acids. V gave up 5 bases and J gave up 0 bases, with 11 bases separating them. CDR1 and CDR2 (germline): LNHDA, SQIVND (reference sequence). CDR3 amino acids: CASSGSGSSYNEQFF. The CDR3 region has the DNA TGTGCCAGTAGTGGTAGCGGCAGCTCCTACAATGAGCAGTTCTTC.

The chain recombines TRBV29-1 with TRBJ1-4; TRBD1 agrees at 7 bases. The CDR3 consists of 12 residues. Losses at the gene ends were 5 bases for V and 7 bases for J; bases not matched to a gene: 4. From germline, CDR1 is SQVTM and CDR2 ANQGSEA. The chain's CDR3 is CSVRTGSEKLFF. The DNA of the CDR3 is TGCAGCGTTCGGACAGGCTCTGAAAAACTGTTTTTT. Supplemented by reference TRBV29-1 and TRBJ1-4, the full variable domain reads SAVISQKPSRDICQRGTSLTIQCQVDSQVTMMFWYRQQPGQSLTLIATANQGSEATYESGFVIDKFPISRPNLTFSTLTVSNMSPEDSSIYLCSVRTGSEKLFFGSGTQLSVL.

This clone was detected once. This chain joins TRBV5-1 and TRBJ2-3; 10 bases line up with TRBD1. Germline trimming cut 0 bases from V and 1 base from J; bases unmatched to any gene: 8. Germline CDR1 reads SGHRS; CDR2 reads YFSETQ. The CDR3 length is 18 residues. In DNA form, the CDR3 reads TGCGCCAGCAGCTTGGCGTGGGACAGGGGAAGGGGCACAGATACGCAGTATTTT. It encodes CASSLAWDRGRGTDTQYF.

The rearrangement links TRBV9 to TRBJ2-2; the match to TRBD2 covers 11 bases. The CDR3 extends over 20 amino acids. V lost 1 base to trimming and J lost 2 bases; unmatched junction nucleotides: 13. Germline V gene data show CDR1 as SGDLS and CDR2 as YYNGEE. The CDR3 DNA reads as TGTGCCAGCAGCGTAACCCCCGGGCTAGCGGGGGGCCGAAACACCGGGGAGCTGTTTTTT. It yields the protein CASSVTPGLAGGRNTGELFF.

This rearrangement joins TRBV10-1 to TRBJ2-7; 9 bases agree with TRBD1. The CDR3 has 14 amino acids. Per germline, CDR1 WNHNN and CDR2 SYGVQD (reference sequence). Trimming cost V 5 bases and J 4 bases; bases outside gene matches: 6. The CDR3 sequence: CASSTGQGLYEQYF. For the CDR3, the DNA is TGCGCCAGCAGTACGGGACAGGGTTTATACGAGCAGTACTTC.

The chain recombines TRBV27 with TRBJ2-5; 9 bases line up with TRBD1. Germline V gives CDR1 MNHEY, CDR2 SMNVEV (reference sequence). V gave up 2 bases and J gave up 4 bases; unmatched junction bases: 11. The CDR3 is 17 amino acids. CDR3 region: CASSLQSGTGMRETQYF. CDR3 DNA: TGTGCCAGCAGTTTACAGTCCGGGACAGGGATGCGAGAGACCCAGTACTTC.

The chain combines TRBV13 with TRBJ2-7, with TRBD2 as a possible D gene (7 bases). This CDR3 comprises 12 residues. Looked up from germline, CDR1 is PRHDT and CDR2 is FYEKMQ (reference sequence). V lost 7 bases, J lost 6 bases, and 13 bases lay in between. CDR3 sequence (DNA): TGTGCCAGCAAGGGGGGGGCAGGCGAGCAGTACTTC. Its translation: CASKGGAGEQYF.

The chain uses TRBV27 and TRBJ1-1; 8 bases fit TRBD1. V trimming: 6 bases; J trimming: 7 bases; junction bases outside the gene matches: 10. Germline CDR1 reads MNHEY; CDR2 reads SMNVEV (reference sequence). The CDR3 extends over 14 amino acids. Here the CDR3 reads CASSQTGVFVEAFF. The DNA for the CDR3 is TGTGCCAGCAGCCAGACAGGGGTGTTTGTTGAAGCTTTCTTT.

The chain is built from TRBV15 and TRBJ1-4; D remains unclear. Trimming stripped 4 bases from V and 4 bases from J, with 10 bases between. The CDR3 runs to 14 residues. Germline assignment: CDR1 LNHNV and CDR2 YYDKDF (reference sequence). The CDR3: CATSNLEGNEKLFF. The CDR3 nucleotides read TGTGCCACCAGCAACCTAGAGGGTAATGAAAAACTGTTTTTT.

The chain recombines TRBV27 with TRBJ2-7; tentatively, D is TRBD2 (6 bases). This CDR3 spans 14 amino acids. Trimming removed 6 bases from V and 2 bases from J, with 14 bases in between. CDR1 and CDR2 from the germline V gene are MNHEY and SMNVEV (reference sequence). The CDR3 sequence: CASSQGGVTYEQYF. The DNA of the CDR3 is TGTGCCAGCAGCCAAGGCGGGGTCACCTACGAGCAGTACTTC.

V is TRBV30 and J is TRBJ1-1; D is possibly TRBD1 (6 bases). Germline assignment: CDR1 GTSNPN and CDR2 SVGIG (reference sequence). The V gene lost 3 bases and the J gene lost 1 base, with 9 bases spanning the gap. The CDR3 loop spans 13 amino acids. The CDR3 loop is CAWRPTGNTEAFF. The CDR3 DNA reads TGTGCCTGGAGGCCGACAGGGAACACTGAAGCTTTCTTT. The whole variable domain, filled in from reference TRBV30 and TRBJ1-1, reads SQTIHQWPATLVQPVGSPLSLECTVEGTSNPNLYWYRQAAGRGLQLLFYSVGIGQISSEVPQNLSASRPQDRQFILSSKKLLLSDSGFYLCAWRPTGNTEAFFGQGTRLTVV.

This chain connects TRBV5-1 to TRBJ2-7, with TRBD2 identical over 7 bases. Germline CDR1 and CDR2: SGHRS and YFSETQ. Trimming took 3 bases from V and 6 from J; bases not matched to a gene: 12. The CDR3 is made up of 15 amino acids. The DNA of the CDR3 is TGCGCCAGCAGCTGGGAGGGCAGCTCATTGGGCGAGCAGTACTTC. This codes for CASSWEGSSLGEQYF.

The J gene is TRBJ1-1, the V gene TRBV11-1, with D unclear. The CDR3 is made up of 15 amino acids. CDR1 and CDR2 from the germline V gene are SGHAT and FQDESV (reference sequence). Trimming took off 0 bases at V and 0 bases at J, with 8 bases between the two ends. CDR3 residues: CASSLARTVNTEAFF. DNA of the CDR3: TGTGCCAGCAGCTTAGCCCGGACTGTGAACACTGAAGCTTTCTTT.

The gene calls are TRBV30 and TRBJ1-6; D call uncertain. The CDR3 covers 13 residues. The V and J ends lost 4 bases and 5 bases respectively, with 9 bases between them. The germline V gene encodes CDR1 GTSNPN and CDR2 SVGIG (reference sequence). The CDR3 DNA sequence: TGTGCCTGGAACGGCGGGGATAATTCACCCCTCCACTTT. Amino acid sequence: CAWNGGDNSPLHF.